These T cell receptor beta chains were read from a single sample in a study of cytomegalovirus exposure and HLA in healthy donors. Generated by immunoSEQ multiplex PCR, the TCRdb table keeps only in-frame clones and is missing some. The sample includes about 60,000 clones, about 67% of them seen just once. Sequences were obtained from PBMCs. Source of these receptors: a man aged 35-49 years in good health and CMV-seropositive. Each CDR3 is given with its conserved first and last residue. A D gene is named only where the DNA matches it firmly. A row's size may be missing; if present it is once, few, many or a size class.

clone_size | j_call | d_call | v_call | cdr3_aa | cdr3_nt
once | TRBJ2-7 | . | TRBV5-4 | CASSFGISYEQYF | TGTGCCAGCAGCTTCGGTATCTCCTACGAGCAGTACTTC
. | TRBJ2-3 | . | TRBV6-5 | CASGRTEGTDTQYF | TGTGCCAGCGGGAGAACCGAGGGCACAGATACGCAGTATTTT
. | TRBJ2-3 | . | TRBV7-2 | CASSFGTGPYTDTQYF | TGTGCCAGCAGCTTTGGCACAGGCCCCTACACAGATACGCAGTATTTT
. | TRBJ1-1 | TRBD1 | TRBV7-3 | CASSLNRGDEAFF | TGTGCCAGCAGCTTAAACAGGGGTGATGAAGCTTTCTTT
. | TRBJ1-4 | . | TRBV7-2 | CASSYLGDSNEKLFF | TGTGCCAGCAGCTACCTTGGGGACTCTAATGAAAAACTGTTTTTT
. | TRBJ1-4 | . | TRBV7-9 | CASSLREALATNEKLFF | TGTGCCAGCAGCTTAAGGGAGGCCTTGGCAACTAATGAAAAACTGTTTTTT
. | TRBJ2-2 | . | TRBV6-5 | CASRYGTLNTGELFF | TGTGCCAGCAGATACGGGACTCTAAACACCGGGGAGCTGTTTTTT
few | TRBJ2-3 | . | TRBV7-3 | CASSLGGAASDTQYF | TGTGCCAGCAGCTTAGGCGGAGCCGCGTCAGATACGCAGTATTTT
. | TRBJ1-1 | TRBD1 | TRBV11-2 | CASSPLWDRVDGAFF | TGTGCCAGCAGCCCCTTGTGGGACAGGGTTGATGGAGCTTTCTTT
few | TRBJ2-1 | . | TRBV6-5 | CASRTGNEQFF | TGTGCCAGCAGAACCGGCAATGAGCAGTTCTTC
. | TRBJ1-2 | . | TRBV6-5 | CASHPAGNYGYTF | TGTGCCAGCCATCCGGCGGGAAACTATGGCTACACCTTC
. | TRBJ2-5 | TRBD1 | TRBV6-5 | CASRPTGGETQYF | TGTGCCAGCAGACCCACAGGGGGGGAGACCCAGTACTTC
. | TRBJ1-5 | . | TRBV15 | CATSRSSGKRQPQHF | TGTGCCACCAGCAGAAGTTCAGGGAAAAGGCAGCCCCAGCATTTT
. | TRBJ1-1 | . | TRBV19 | CASSTYTEAFF | TGTGCCAGTAGTACTTACACTGAAGCTTTCTTT
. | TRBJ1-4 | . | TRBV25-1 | CASSERGIVEKLFF | TGTGCCAGCAGTGAAAGAGGGATTGTTGAAAAACTGTTTTTT
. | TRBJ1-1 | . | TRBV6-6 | CATQLTSNRNTEAFF | TGTGCCACTCAACTTACGTCAAACAGGAACACTGAAGCTTTCTTT
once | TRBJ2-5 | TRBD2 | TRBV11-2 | CASSSGGAGKTQYF | TGTGCCAGCAGCTCGGGGGGGGCCGGGAAGACCCAGTACTTC
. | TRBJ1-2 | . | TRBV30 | CAWSDQGGYGYTF | TGTGCCTGGAGTGATCAGGGTGGATATGGCTACACCTTC
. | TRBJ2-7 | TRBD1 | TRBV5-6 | CASRETGSPYEQYF | TGTGCCAGCAGAGAGACAGGGAGCCCCTACGAGCAGTACTTC
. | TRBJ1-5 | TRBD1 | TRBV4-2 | CASSLGAGGDQPQHF | TGTGCCAGCAGCCTAGGCGCAGGGGGCGATCAGCCCCAGCATTTT
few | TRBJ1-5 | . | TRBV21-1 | CASSKVPQGELNQPQHF | TGTGCCAGCAGCAAAGTCCCCCAGGGGGAACTGAATCAGCCCCAGCATTTT
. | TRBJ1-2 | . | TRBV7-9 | CASSLPGVLGYTF | TGTGCCAGCAGCTTACCCGGTGTGCTGGGCTACACCTTC
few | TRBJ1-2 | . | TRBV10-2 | CASSESTGGQHGYTF | TGCGCCAGCAGTGAGTCGACGGGGGGCCAACATGGCTACACCTTC
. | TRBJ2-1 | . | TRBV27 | CASSSGGNEQFF | TGTGCCAGCAGTAGTGGGGGGAATGAGCAGTTCTTC
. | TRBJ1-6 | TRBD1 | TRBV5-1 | CASSLALSGGLHF | TGCGCCAGCAGCTTGGCCTTGTCAGGGGGCCTCCACTTT
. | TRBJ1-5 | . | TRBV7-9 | CASSLAGGSNQPQHF | TGTGCCAGCAGCTTAGCGGGGGGGAGCAATCAGCCCCAGCATTTT
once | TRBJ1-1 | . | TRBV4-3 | CASSLTVFMDTEAFF | TGCGCCAGCAGCCTCACAGTGTTCATGGACACTGAAGCTTTCTTT
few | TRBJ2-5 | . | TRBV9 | CASSVAGPETQYF | TGTGCCAGCAGCGTAGCAGGGCCCGAGACCCAGTACTTC
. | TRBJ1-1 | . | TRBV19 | CASRGDQGNTEAFF | TGTGCCAGTAGGGGTGATCAGGGGAACACTGAAGCTTTCTTT
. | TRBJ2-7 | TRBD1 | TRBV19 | CASSFGQGPYEQYF | TGTGCCAGTAGTTTCGGACAGGGCCCCTACGAGCAGTACTTC
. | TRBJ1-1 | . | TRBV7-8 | CASSLALLNTEAFF | TGTGCCAGCAGCTTAGCACTATTGAACACTGAAGCTTTCTTT
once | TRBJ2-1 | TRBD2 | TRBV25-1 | CASSGAGGYNEQFF | TGTGCCAGCAGTGGAGCGGGGGGGTACAATGAGCAGTTCTTC
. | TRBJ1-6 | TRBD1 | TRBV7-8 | CASSPGQGLRNSPLHF | TGTGCCAGCAGCCCCGGACAGGGCCTTCGTAATTCACCCCTCCACTTT
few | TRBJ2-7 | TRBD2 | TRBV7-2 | CASSLQRGGSGEQYF | TGTGCCAGCAGCCTTCAGCGGGGGGGAAGTGGCGAGCAGTACTTC
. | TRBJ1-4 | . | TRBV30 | CASGGWGEKLFF | TGTGCCTCCGGGGGGTGGGGGGAAAAACTGTTTTTT
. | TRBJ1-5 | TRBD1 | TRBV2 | CASEGQTAGQPQHF | TGTGCCAGCGAGGGACAGACCGCAGGTCAGCCCCAGCATTTT
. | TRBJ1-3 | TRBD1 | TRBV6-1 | CASSEARQGTGNTIYF | TGTGCCAGCAGTGAAGCAAGACAGGGAACTGGAAACACCATATATTTT
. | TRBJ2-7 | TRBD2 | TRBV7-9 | CASSSLTGTTYEQYF | TGTGCCAGCAGCTCGTTAACCGGGACTACCTACGAGCAGTACTTC
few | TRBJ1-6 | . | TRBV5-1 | CASADSNRSPLHF | TGCGCCAGCGCGGACAGTAACCGATCACCCCTCCACTTT
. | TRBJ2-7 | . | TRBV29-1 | CSVEDPVTYEQYF | TGCAGCGTTGAAGATCCGGTAACCTACGAGCAGTACTTC
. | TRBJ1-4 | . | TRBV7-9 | CASSSGTLRDEKLFF | TGTGCCAGCAGCAGTGGGACATTAAGGGATGAAAAACTGTTTTTT
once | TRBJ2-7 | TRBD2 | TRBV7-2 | CASSLGLAPPEQYF | TGTGCCAGCAGCTTAGGACTAGCGCCCCCGGAGCAGTACTTC
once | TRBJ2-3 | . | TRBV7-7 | CASSPDSGDTQYF | TGTGCTAGCAGCCCGGACAGTGGGGATACGCAGTATTTT
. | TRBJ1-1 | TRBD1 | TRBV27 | CATSWTGMNTEAFF | TGTGCCACCTCATGGACAGGAATGAACACTGAAGCTTTCTTT
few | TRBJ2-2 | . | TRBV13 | CASSLKRGASTGELFF | TGTGCCAGCAGCTTAAAAAGGGGCGCAAGCACCGGGGAGCTGTTTTTT
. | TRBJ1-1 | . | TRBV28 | CASTPGVNTEAFF | TGTGCCAGCACCCCCGGGGTGAACACTGAAGCTTTCTTT
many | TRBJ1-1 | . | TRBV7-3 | CASSSSVNTEAFF | TGTGCCAGCAGCTCTTCAGTGAACACTGAAGCTTTCTTT
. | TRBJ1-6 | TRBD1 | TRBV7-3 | CASTPQGGERAPLHF | TGTGCCAGCACCCCCCAGGGGGGAGAAAGGGCACCCCTCCACTTT
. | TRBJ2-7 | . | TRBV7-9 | CASSWTDKYEQYF | TGTGCCAGCAGTTGGACGGACAAATACGAGCAGTACTTC
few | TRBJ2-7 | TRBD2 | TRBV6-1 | CASSVSIGTSGGAYEQYF | TGTGCCAGCAGTGTATCTATAGGGACTAGCGGGGGGGCCTACGAGCAGTACTTC
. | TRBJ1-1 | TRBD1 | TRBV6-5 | CASSLDREGTEAFF | TGTGCCAGCAGCCTGGACAGGGAAGGCACTGAAGCTTTCTTT
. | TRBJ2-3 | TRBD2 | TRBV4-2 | CASSQRPSGDTDTQYF | TGTGCCAGCAGCCAACGGCCTAGCGGGGACACAGATACGCAGTATTTT
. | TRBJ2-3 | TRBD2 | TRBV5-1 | CASSVSTSGFTDTQYF | TGCGCCAGCAGCGTTTCTACTAGCGGGTTCACAGATACGCAGTATTTT
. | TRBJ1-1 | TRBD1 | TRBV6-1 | CASSISDRVVKAFF | TGTGCCAGCAGTATTTCCGACAGGGTAGTAAAGGCTTTCTTT
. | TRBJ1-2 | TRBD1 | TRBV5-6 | CASSLTGANRGYTF | TGTGCCAGCAGCTTGACAGGGGCGAACCGCGGCTACACCTTC